This T cell receptor (beta chain) comes out of a study of T-cell memory formation after mild COVID-19. CDR3 size: 16 residues. With V trimmed by 5 bases and J by 0 bases, 7 bases remained unmatched. The germline V gene encodes CDR1 SGHAT and CDR2 FQNNGV. One entry per CDR3 protein, called by TCRdb with MiXCR from the 5' RACE reads. The table records about 60,000 distinct CDR3 sequences, less than 15% of them present only once. This clonotype was found many times. Antigen unknown. Study-wide results and caveats: Whereas later expanders leaned CD4+, clones contracting day 15 to 85 showed a balanced CD4/CD8 makeup.

The gene calls are TRBV11-2 and TRBJ2-1; 7 bases map to TRBD2. Sequencing was done on a sample of PBMCs or a T cell subset sorted from them (not recorded which). This clonotype was sampled from a man aged 18 to 30 who had mild COVID-19 (a few samples of this study predate the infection). Cell type and time point are not known. The CDR3 loop reads CASSLSGFSSYNEQFF. The CDR3 nucleotides read TGTGCCAGCAGCCTTAGCGGGTTCAGCTCCTACAATGAGCAGTTCTTC.